The subject of this entry is one T cell receptor beta chain. Its cognate antigen is unknown. These data originate in a study of CXCR3-negative and CXCR3-positive naive CD8 T cells. Study-wide points: More hydrophobic TRB CDR3s occurred in CXCR3-positive than in CXCR3-negative naive cells.

TRB cDNA was prepared as libraries by UMI-labeled 5' RACE. Each CDR3 protein gets one entry in TCRdb, which reprocessed the 5' RACE reads and gives no DNA. This sample's clone table lists about 150,000 distinct CDR3 sequences. This CDR3 spans 15 amino acids. Germline loops: CDR1 SSHAT, CDR2 FNYEAQ (reference sequence). The TCR sequence derives from a human donor in good health. Some clones in this sample may be carry-over from other donors' samples. This rearrangement joins TRBV7-7 to TRBJ2-3; TCRdb designates TRBD2, a call that cannot be tested without DNA. The sample was naive CXCR3+ CD8+ T cells from blood. The subset here: CD45RO-CCR7+CD27+CD95- naive CD8+ T cells expressing CXCR3 (TNR3+). CDR3 protein: CASSLEGGSTDTQYF.